This T cell receptor beta chain came from a study of OX40 agonist ivuxolimab in advanced cancers. Study overall: Two patients with cutaneous melanoma and one with hepatocellular carcinoma, three in total, showed partial responses.

Assay: immunoSEQ multiplex PCR; the TCRdb copy retains only in-frame clones and omits some. The sample comprises approximately 82,000 clones, 88% of which are singletons, and around 4.1% rests with the top ten. The germline gives CDR1 MNHNS, CDR2 SASEGT. This CDR3 has 14 amino acids. With 6 bases removed from V and 1 base from J, the gap between germline ends came to 12 bases. This clone was recorded a few times. The chain links TRBV6-1 to TRBJ2-5, with D possibly TRBD2 on 6 matching bases. The sequences come from CD4+ or CD8+ T cells sorted from blood, collected in a trial of the OX40 agonist ivuxolimab. The source of this sequence is an adult with an advanced solid tumor such as melanoma, head and neck, liver or kidney cancer. CDR3 in DNA: TGTGCCAGCAGGACGGGACTCCTCCAAGAGACCCAGTACTTC. It encodes CASRTGLLQETQYF.